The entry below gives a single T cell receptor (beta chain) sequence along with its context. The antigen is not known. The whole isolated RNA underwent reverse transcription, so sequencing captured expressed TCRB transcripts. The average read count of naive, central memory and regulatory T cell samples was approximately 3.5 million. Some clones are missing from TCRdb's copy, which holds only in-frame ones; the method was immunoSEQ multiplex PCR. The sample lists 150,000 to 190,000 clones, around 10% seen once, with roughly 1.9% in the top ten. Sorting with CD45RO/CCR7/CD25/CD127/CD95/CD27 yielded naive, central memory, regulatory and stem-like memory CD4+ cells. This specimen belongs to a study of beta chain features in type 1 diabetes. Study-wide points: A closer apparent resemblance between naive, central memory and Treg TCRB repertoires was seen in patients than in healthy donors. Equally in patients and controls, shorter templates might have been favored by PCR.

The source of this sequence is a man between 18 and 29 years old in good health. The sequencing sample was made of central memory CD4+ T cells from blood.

The DNA of the CDR3 is TGTGCCAGCAGCTGGACCGGGACTAGCGGGTGGAGGAACACCGGGGAGCTGTTTTTT. Its protein is CASSWTGTSGWRNTGELFF. This chain uses TRBV5-6 with TRBJ2-2, with 12 positions matching TRBD2. Germline V CDR1 and CDR2: SGHDT, YYEEEE. The trim removed 3 bases at V and 1 base at J, leaving 10 bases unmatched. This CDR3 is 19 amino acids long.